This T cell receptor (beta chain) was recorded in a study of cytomegalovirus exposure and HLA in healthy donors. CDR1 DFQATT and CDR2 SNEGSKA come from the germline V gene (reference sequence). CDR3 length: 11 amino acids. PCR was performed using 60 Vbeta and 13 Jbeta primers. Libraries were prepared by immunoSEQ multiplex PCR; TCRdb keeps only in-frame clonotypes and omits some of them. The sample shows 110,000 or so clones, 77% of them seen only once. The sequence was collected from a man between 18 and 35 years old in good health and CMV-seropositive. Sequencing input: PBMCs. The chain employs TRBV20-1 and TRBJ2-5, with D hard to call. The last part of the DNA fits TRBJ2-7 better; the J call may be wrong. The CDR3 nucleotides are TGCAGTGCTCACGATAGAGTCGAGCAGTACTTC. It codes for CSAHDRVEQYF.